The sample holds a few counts of the clone carrying this T cell receptor (beta chain). What it binds is unknown. The data belong to a study of cytomegalovirus exposure and HLA in healthy donors. Findings of the study overall: Follow-up analysis found HLA locus-dependent TCR association rates, highest for DRB1 and lowest for HLA-C. The likely explanation for a cluster of highly shared sequence variants was sequencing artifact.

PCR primers comprised 60 Vbeta and 13 Jbeta primers. TCRdb's copy holds only in-frame clones and misses some; the assay was immunoSEQ multiplex PCR. The data contain roughly 180,000 clones, about 9.4% of them singletons. This sequence was found in a woman aged 30 to 39 in good health and CMV-seropositive. The sample comprised PBMCs.

The CDR3, as DNA: TGTGCCAGCAGGGGGGACAGCGACGCTTTCTTT. It translates to CASRGDSDAFF. The J gene is TRBJ1-1, the V gene TRBV6-1; TRBD1 aligns across 7 bases. The CDR3 runs 11 residues. V dropped 6 bases and J dropped 11; count of bases not matched to a gene: 6. Germline V gene data show CDR1 as MNHNS and CDR2 as SASEGT.